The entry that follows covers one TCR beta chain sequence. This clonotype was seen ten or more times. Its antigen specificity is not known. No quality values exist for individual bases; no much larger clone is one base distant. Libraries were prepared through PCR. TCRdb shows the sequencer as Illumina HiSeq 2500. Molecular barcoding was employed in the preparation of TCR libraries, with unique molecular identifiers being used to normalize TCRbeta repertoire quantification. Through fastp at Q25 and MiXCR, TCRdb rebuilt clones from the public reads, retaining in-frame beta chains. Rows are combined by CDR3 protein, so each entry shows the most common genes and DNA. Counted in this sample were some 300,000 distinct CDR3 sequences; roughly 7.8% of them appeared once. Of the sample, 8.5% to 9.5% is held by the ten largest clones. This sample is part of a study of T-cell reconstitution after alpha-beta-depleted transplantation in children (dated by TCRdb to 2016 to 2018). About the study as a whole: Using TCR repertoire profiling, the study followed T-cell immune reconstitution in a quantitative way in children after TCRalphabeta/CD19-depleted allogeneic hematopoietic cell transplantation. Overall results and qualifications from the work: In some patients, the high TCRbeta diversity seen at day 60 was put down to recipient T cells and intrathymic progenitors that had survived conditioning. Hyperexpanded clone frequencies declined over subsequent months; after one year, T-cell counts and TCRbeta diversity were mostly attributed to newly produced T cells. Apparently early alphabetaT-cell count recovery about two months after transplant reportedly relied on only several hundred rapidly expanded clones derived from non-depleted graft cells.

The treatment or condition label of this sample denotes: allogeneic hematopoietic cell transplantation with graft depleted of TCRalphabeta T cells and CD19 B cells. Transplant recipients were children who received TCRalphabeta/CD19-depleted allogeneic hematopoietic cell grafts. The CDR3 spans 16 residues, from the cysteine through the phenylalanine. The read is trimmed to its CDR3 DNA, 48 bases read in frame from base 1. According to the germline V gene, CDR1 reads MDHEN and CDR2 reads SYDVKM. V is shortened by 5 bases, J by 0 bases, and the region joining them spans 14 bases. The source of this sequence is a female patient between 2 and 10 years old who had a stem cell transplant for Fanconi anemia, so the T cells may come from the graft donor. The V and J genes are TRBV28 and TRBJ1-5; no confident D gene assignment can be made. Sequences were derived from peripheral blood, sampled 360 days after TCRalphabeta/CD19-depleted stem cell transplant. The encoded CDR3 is CASSAYRTYSNQPQHF. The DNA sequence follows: TGTGCCAGCAGTGCATACCGCACCTATAGCAATCAGCCCCAGCATTTT.